The 22 T cell receptor beta chains below all came from one sample that was sequenced in a study of OX40 agonist ivuxolimab in advanced cancers. Assay: immunoSEQ multiplex PCR; the TCRdb copy retains only in-frame clones and omits some. The repertoire consists of about 110,000 clones, with roughly nine tenths occurring once and the leading ten covering 0.27%. This specimen consisted of CD4+ or CD8+ T cells sorted from blood, obtained in a trial of the OX40 agonist ivuxolimab. Receptors were obtained from an adult with an advanced solid tumor such as melanoma, head and neck, liver or kidney cancer.

The chain joins TRBV4-2 to TRBJ2-3; 14 nucleotides line up with TRBD2. From germline, CDR1 is LGHNA and CDR2 YNFKEQ. This CDR3 has 16 residues. V gave up 4 bases and J gave up 4 bases; unmatched junction bases: 4. This CDR3 is CASSLSTSGGADTQYF. The CDR3 nucleotides are TGTGCCAGCAGCCTATCGACTAGCGGGGGGGCAGATACGCAGTATTTT.

The rearrangement links TRBV5-1 to TRBJ2-3, with D possibly TRBD2 on 5 matching bases. Germline loops: CDR1 SGHRS, CDR2 YFSETQ. CDR3 length: 13 amino acids. V lost 3 bases and J 0 bases, leaving 5 bases between the germline ends. CDR3 loop: CASSSGSTDTQYF. The CDR3, as DNA: TGCGCCAGCAGCTCGGGGAGCACAGATACGCAGTATTTT.

This rearrangement joins TRBV7-2 to TRBJ2-7, with 12 nucleotides matching TRBD2. CDR1 and CDR2 from the germline V gene are SGHTA and FQGNSA. The length of the CDR3 is 15 residues. After removal of 5 bases from V and 7 bases from J, the junction contained 9 bases not matched to a gene. The chain's CDR3 is CASSPRTSGAREQYF. Here the CDR3 DNA reads TGTGCCAGCAGCCCCCGGACTAGCGGGGCGAGGGAGCAGTACTTC.

The chain couples TRBV4-2 to TRBJ2-1, with 10 bases matching TRBD2. Germline values: CDR1 LGHNA, CDR2 YNFKEQ. This CDR3 is 17 amino acids long. The junction had 2 bases not matched to a gene; V was cut back by 0 bases and J by 0 bases. The CDR3 region has the DNA TGTGCCAGCAGCCAAGATTTAGCGGGGGGCTCCTACAATGAGCAGTTCTTC. It encodes CASSQDLAGGSYNEQFF.

This clone was recorded only once. This chain uses TRBV11-3 with TRBJ1-1; TRBD1 matches at 9 bases. In germline, CDR1 is SGHNT, CDR2 YENEEA. CDR3 length: 13 amino acids. The V gene end was trimmed by 5 bases and the J gene end by 5 bases; junction bases not matched to a gene: 3. In nucleotides, the CDR3 is TGTGCCAGCAGCCTACAGGGGGCAACTGAAGCTTTCTTT. It translates to CASSLQGATEAFF.

V and J are TRBV28 and TRBJ2-7; unclear D gene. CDR3 size: 14 residues. In germline, CDR1 is MDHEN, CDR2 SYDVKM. The ends were cut back, 3 bases at V and 0 bases at J, with 9 bases in the middle. CDR3 amino acids: CASSLPGASYEQYF. The CDR3 bases are TGTGCCAGCAGTTTGCCTGGAGCCTCCTACGAGCAGTACTTC. Using reference TRBV28 and TRBJ2-7 for the parts outside the CDR3, the full variable domain is DVKVTQSSRYLVKRTGEKVFLECVQDMDHENMFWYRQDPGLGLRLIYFSYDVKMKEKGDIPEGYSVSREKKERFSLILESASTNQTSMYLCASSLPGASYEQYFGPGTRLTVT.

The genes are TRBV11-3 and TRBJ1-1; maybe TRBD1 (6 bases). CDR3 length: 14 residues. Between the trimmed V and J ends, which lost 5 bases and 1 base, there was a span of 11 bases. Germline V lookup: CDR1 SGHNT, CDR2 YENEEA. DNA for the CDR3: TGTGCCAGCAGCCTTTCGGACAGGAACACTGAAGCTTTCTTT. Amino acids: CASSLSDRNTEAFF.

This chain uses TRBV19 with TRBJ1-1, with D possibly TRBD1 on 6 matching bases. V lost 8 bases and J lost 0, with 28 bases in between. CDR3 length equals 19 residues. Looked up from germline, CDR1 is LNHDA and CDR2 is SQIVND (reference sequence). The CDR3: CASANLFSRARDMNTEAFF. As DNA, the CDR3 is TGTGCCAGTGCAAACCTATTTAGTCGGGCCCGGGACATGAACACTGAAGCTTTCTTT.

The chain recombines TRBV5-1 with TRBJ1-1; D unresolved. Per germline, CDR1 SGHRS and CDR2 YFSETQ. Between the trimmed V and J ends, which lost 0 bases and 5 bases, there was a span of 8 bases. This CDR3 comprises 13 residues. The CDR3 loop reads CASSLDLGTEAFF. Here the CDR3 DNA reads TGCGCCAGCAGCTTGGACCTGGGAACTGAAGCTTTCTTT.

The rearrangement uses TRBV7-2 and TRBJ2-1; 9 bases are shared with TRBD2. The germline V gene encodes CDR1 SGHTA and CDR2 FQGNSA. The CDR3 consists of 15 residues. Germline trimming cut 3 bases from V and 3 bases from J; bases unmatched to any gene: 3. CDR3: CASSLAGGNYNEQFF. The DNA of the CDR3 is TGTGCCAGCAGCTTGGCGGGGGGGAACTACAATGAGCAGTTCTTC.

The genes are TRBV15 and TRBJ1-5; unclear D gene. Deletions cut 0 bases from V and 3 bases from J, with 6 bases between. Germline V lookup: CDR1 LNHNV, CDR2 YYDKDF (reference sequence). This CDR3 contains 14 residues. Written as DNA, the CDR3 is TGTGCCACCAGCAGAGATGCAGACAATCAGCCCCAGCATTTT. It codes for CATSRDADNQPQHF.

V is TRBV19 and J is TRBJ2-2, with D possibly being TRBD1 (6 bases). In germline, CDR1 is LNHDA, CDR2 SQIVND (reference sequence). Trimming removed 4 bases from V and 3 bases from J, with 18 bases in between. This CDR3 spans 17 amino acids. The DNA of the CDR3 is TGTGCCAGTAGTAGGGACACCGGGATTGTTGACACCGGGGAGCTGTTTTTT. Its translation: CASSRDTGIVDTGELFF.

The J gene is TRBJ2-7, the V gene TRBV28, with 11 nucleotides matching TRBD1. This CDR3 has 17 amino acids. The V segment lost 5 bases and the J segment 5 bases; nucleotides outside the gene matches: 14. Germline loops: CDR1 MDHEN, CDR2 SYDVKM. The chain's CDR3 is CASSPSTKGQGADEQYF. DNA of the CDR3: TGTGCCAGCAGTCCATCCACTAAAGGACAGGGGGCCGACGAGCAGTACTTC.

V gene TRBV30 combines with J gene TRBJ2-2, with unresolved D. V lost 2 bases and J lost 7, with 11 bases in between. The CDR3 is made up of 13 amino acids. The germline gives CDR1 GTSNPN, CDR2 SVGIG (reference sequence). The CDR3 DNA sequence: TGTGCCTGGAGTATAGGGATCGACGGGGAGCTGTTTTTT. It is translated as CAWSIGIDGELFF.

This chain joins TRBV6-6 and TRBJ2-7; maybe TRBD1 (5 bases). Trimming shortened V by 5 bases and J by 5 bases, and 16 bases separated the two germline ends. Germline CDR1 is MNHNY and CDR2 is SVGAGI (reference sequence). CDR3 length: 14 residues. CDR3 protein: CASSPKAQGHEQYF. The CDR3 nucleotides read TGTGCCAGCAGTCCCAAGGCCCAGGGTCACGAGCAGTACTTC.

This clone has just one count. This sequence joins TRBV7-2 and TRBJ1-2; 8 nucleotides line up with TRBD1. Germline CDR1 is SGHTA and CDR2 is FQGNSA. The CDR3 loop spans 17 amino acids. V trimming: 2 bases; J trimming: 0 bases; junction bases outside the gene matches: 8. Here the CDR3 reads CASSLQITGGANYGYTF. The CDR3 DNA reads as TGTGCCAGCAGCTTACAAATTACAGGGGGAGCTAACTATGGCTACACCTTC.

J is TRBJ2-7 and V is TRBV6-5, with D perhaps TRBD1 or TRBD2 (5 bases each). The ends were cut back, 6 bases at V and 1 base at J, with 10 bases in the middle. The CDR3 is 13 amino acids. The germline gives CDR1 MNHEY, CDR2 SVGAGI. The chain's CDR3 is CASRPGRSYEQYF. The CDR3 coding sequence is TGTGCCAGCAGACCGGGACGGTCCTACGAGCAGTACTTC.

This chain links TRBV5-4 with TRBJ2-2; perhaps TRBD2 as D (6 bases). Germline V gene lookup returns CDR1 SGHNT and CDR2 YYREEE (reference sequence). Trimming shortened V by 6 bases and J by 0 bases, and 18 bases separated the two germline ends. The CDR3 has 17 amino acids. The CDR3 nucleotides are TGTGCCAGCACAATGAAACCGGGAGACACGAACACCGGGGAGCTGTTTTTT. It codes for CASTMKPGDTNTGELFF.

The rearrangement links TRBV19 to TRBJ1-5; D is unclear. This CDR3 spans 12 amino acids. The V gene lost 10 bases and the J gene lost 3 bases, with 10 bases spanning the gap. Germline V gives CDR1 LNHDA, CDR2 SQIVND (reference sequence). The CDR3 sequence: CATQTTNQPQHF. The CDR3 region has the DNA TGTGCCACCCAGACTACCAATCAGCCCCAGCATTTT.

The V and J genes are TRBV4-3 and TRBJ2-1; the D is unclear. Germline assignment: CDR1 LGHNA and CDR2 YSLEER. Trimming cost V 3 bases and J 0 bases, with 9 bases left between them. This CDR3 is 15 amino acids long. The CDR3: CASSQGFSSYNEQFF. As DNA, the CDR3 is TGCGCCAGCAGCCAGGGCTTTAGCTCCTACAATGAGCAGTTCTTC.

This chain connects TRBV7-2 to TRBJ2-4; D ambiguous. V lost 0 bases, J lost 8 bases, and 8 bases lay in between. CDR1 and CDR2 from the germline V gene are SGHTA and FQGNSA. The CDR3 sequence is 13 residues long. The CDR3 DNA sequence: TGTGCCAGCAGCTTAGCGCCAACGGACATTCAGTACTTC. Its translation is CASSLAPTDIQYF.

This rearrangement joins TRBV2 to TRBJ1-2; 7 nucleotides line up with TRBD1. Germline V lookup: CDR1 SNHLY, CDR2 FYNNEI. The CDR3 totals 13 residues. V shed 10 bases, J shed 7 bases, and the junction held 12 bases outside the gene matches. The CDR3 DNA reads as TGTGCCAACACAGGGGCTTCTGGGCTTGGCTACACCTTC. Translating it yields CANTGASGLGYTF.